What follows are 15 T cell receptor beta chains derived from one specimen sequenced in a study of blood T cell repertoires in COVID-19. Produced via immunoSEQ multiplex PCR; TCRdb's table is partial and in-frame only. The sample shows 200,000 to 250,000 clones, more than 75% of them seen only once. Sequencing was done on a sample of peripheral blood. The origin of the receptors is a woman aged 65 to 85 with active or convalescent COVID-19.

This clone has more than one count but fewer than ten. The chain employs TRBV7-8 and TRBJ1-2; 7 bases are a match to TRBD1. The CDR3 is 15 amino acids. V was clipped by 2 bases and J by 2 bases; unmatched bases: 5. CDR1 SGHVS and CDR2 FQNEAQ come from the germline V gene. The CDR3 loop is CASSLNTGANYGYTF. The CDR3 bases are TGTGCCAGCAGCTTAAATACAGGGGCCAACTATGGCTACACCTTC.

This sequence joins TRBV5-8 and TRBJ2-7, with 10 bases aligning to TRBD1. The CDR3 is 13 amino acids. The V gene's germline CDR1 is SGHTS and CDR2 YDEGEE. V lost 6 bases, J lost 5 bases, and 5 bases stayed unmatched. The CDR3 protein is CASTGQGSNEQYF. The CDR3 DNA reads as TGTGCCAGCACGGGACAGGGGTCCAACGAGCAGTACTTC.

The rearrangement uses TRBV2 and TRBJ2-3, with 10 bases aligning to TRBD2. V shed 5 bases, J shed 4 bases, and the junction held 9 bases outside the gene matches. The CDR3 length is 16 residues. Germline V gene lookup returns CDR1 SNHLY and CDR2 FYNNEI. In nucleotides, the CDR3 is TGTGCCAGCAGTCCCATAACTAGCGGGGCATCAGATACGCAGTATTTT. This translates into CASSPITSGASDTQYF.

The chain has TRBV7-9 and TRBJ2-3, with D maybe TRBD2 (6 bases). CDR3 length: 16 amino acids. Trimming cost V 4 bases and J 3 bases, with 17 bases left between them. The germline gives CDR1 SEHNR, CDR2 FQNEAQ (reference sequence). The DNA of the CDR3 is TGTGCCAGCAGCTGGGGACTCAGGTTGGTGACAGATACGCAGTATTTT. Translating it yields CASSWGLRLVTDTQYF.

The DNA for the CDR3 is TGTGCCACCAGCGCAGGGTGTCAGCCCCAGCATTTT. Translated, it gives CATSAGCQPQHF. This rearrangement joins TRBV6-4 to TRBJ1-5; TRBD1 is a possible D gene (5 bases). The CDR3 extends over 12 amino acids. Trimming shortened V by 10 bases and J by 6 bases, and 13 bases separated the two germline ends. Germline V gene lookup returns CDR1 MRHNA and CDR2 SNTAGT.

This chain uses TRBV15 with TRBJ2-1; TRBD2 might be the D (6 bases). The germline V and J ends were trimmed by 1 base and 4 bases, with 11 bases remaining between them. Germline CDR1 LNHNV, CDR2 YYDKDF (reference sequence). This CDR3 is 15 amino acids long. DNA of the CDR3: TGTGCCACCAGCAGAGCCTCTGGGGGGTACAATGAGCAGTTCTTC. Its translation is CATSRASGGYNEQFF.

The chain joins TRBV5-4 to TRBJ2-3, with 11 bases that match TRBD1. With 9 bases clipped from V and 0 bases from J, the junction kept 6 bases outside the gene matches. CDR1 is SGHNT and CDR2 is YYREEE in the germline V gene (reference sequence). The CDR3 is 15 amino acids. The CDR3 DNA sequence: TGTGCCATCCCTGGGACAGGGGGTAGCACAGATACGCAGTATTTT. Translation gives CAIPGTGGSTDTQYF.

V and J are TRBV12-3 or TRBV12-4 and TRBJ2-3; D is ambiguous. This CDR3 spans 13 amino acids. Trimming cost V 5 bases and J 2 bases, with 8 bases left between them. This CDR3 is CASSTRFTDTQYF. DNA of the CDR3: TGTGCCAGCAGTACCAGGTTCACAGATACGCAGTATTTT.

The chain is built from TRBV5-1 and TRBJ2-5, with TRBD1 identical over 8 bases. The CDR3 totals 16 residues. Trimming cost V 0 bases and J 4 bases; bases outside gene matches: 8. Germline assignment: CDR1 SGHRS and CDR2 YFSETQ. The CDR3 is CASSLGARGRGETQYF. The CDR3 DNA is TGCGCCAGCAGCTTGGGGGCCAGGGGGCGGGGAGAGACCCAGTACTTC.

This chain connects TRBV20-1 to TRBJ1-2; D possibly corresponds to TRBD1 (6 bases). This CDR3 has 15 amino acids. Germline V gene sequence: CDR1 DFQATT, CDR2 SNEGSKA (reference sequence). Trimming left V 3 bases short and J 8 bases short, with 22 bases between. The CDR3 sequence: CSASKAGEALGGYTF. Written as DNA, the CDR3 is TGCAGTGCTAGTAAGGCAGGGGAAGCTTTGGGAGGCTACACCTTC.

The CDR3, as DNA: TGTGCCAGCAGCCAGCAGGGAGGAGATGGCTACACCTTC. Translated: CASSQQGGDGYTF. The chain combines TRBV4-2 with TRBJ1-2; tentatively, D is TRBD1 (5 bases). This CDR3 comprises 13 residues. Looked up from germline, CDR1 is LGHNA and CDR2 is YNFKEQ. V was cut by 3 bases and J by 6 bases, with 11 bases left in between.

This chain links TRBV4-3 with TRBJ1-1, with D possibly matching TRBD1 (6 bases). The V and J ends lost 0 bases and 5 bases respectively, with 13 bases between them. Germline CDR1 and CDR2: LGHNA and YSLEER. The CDR3 loop spans 15 amino acids. The CDR3 protein is CASSQDYRVRTEAFF. Here the CDR3 DNA reads TGCGCCAGCAGCCAAGATTACAGGGTGAGGACTGAAGCTTTCTTT.

V and J are TRBV18 and TRBJ2-7; the D gene is possibly TRBD2 (6 bases). Germline assignment: CDR1 KGHSH and CDR2 LQKENI. This CDR3 has 15 residues. Trimming stripped 2 bases from V and 1 base from J, with 12 bases between. The CDR3 nucleotides read TGTGCCAGCTCACCATCTCCGAGCGGGTCCTACGAGCAGTACTTC. This translates into CASSPSPSGSYEQYF.

CDR3 region: CAISAGGSGTEAFF. As DNA, the CDR3 is TGTGCCATCAGTGCAGGGGGTAGCGGCACTGAAGCTTTCTTT. The chain uses TRBV10-3 and TRBJ1-1; 7 bases match TRBD1. Germline CDR1 ENHRY, CDR2 SYGVKD. The V gene end was trimmed by 4 bases and the J gene end by 4 bases; junction bases not matched to a gene: 6. The CDR3 has 14 amino acids.

The DNA of the CDR3 is TGTGCCAGCAGTTTGTACAGGGTTAACGAGCAGTACTTC. Residues: CASSLYRVNEQYF. This rearrangement joins TRBV12-3 or TRBV12-4 to TRBJ2-7, with D maybe TRBD1 (6 bases). This CDR3 contains 13 residues. The V and J ends lost 3 bases and 5 bases respectively, with 11 bases between them.